This TCR beta chain was identified in a study of T cells after posttransplantation cyclophosphamide. The naive gate required viable CD3+CD4+ or CD3+CD8+ cells with CCR7+CD45RA+CD45RO-CD95-CD27+CD28+ phenotype. In germline, CDR1 is SQVTM, CDR2 ANQGSEA. The CDR3 totals 14 residues. V shed 5 bases and J shed 4 bases, with 17 bases lying between them. TCRdb's table, derived via immunoSEQ multiplex PCR, lists solely in-frame clones and lacks some. The sample yields 11,000 or so clones, roughly 96% seen once. This sequence originates from a man aged 25 to 45 in good health and a related stem cell transplant donor. The sequenced material came from naive CD8+ T cells sorted from PBMCs. The chain is built from TRBV29-1 and TRBJ1-2; perhaps TRBD1 as D (5 bases). CDR3 loop: CSVKRVTELYGYTF. In nucleotides, the CDR3 is TGCAGCGTTAAAAGGGTGACAGAGCTCTATGGCTACACCTTC. Together with reference TRBV29-1 and TRBJ1-2, the CDR3 gives the full variable domain: SAVISQKPSRDICQRGTSLTIQCQVDSQVTMMFWYRQQPGQSLTLIATANQGSEATYESGFVIDKFPISRPNLTFSTLTVSNMSPEDSSIYLCSVKRVTELYGYTFGSGTRLTVV.